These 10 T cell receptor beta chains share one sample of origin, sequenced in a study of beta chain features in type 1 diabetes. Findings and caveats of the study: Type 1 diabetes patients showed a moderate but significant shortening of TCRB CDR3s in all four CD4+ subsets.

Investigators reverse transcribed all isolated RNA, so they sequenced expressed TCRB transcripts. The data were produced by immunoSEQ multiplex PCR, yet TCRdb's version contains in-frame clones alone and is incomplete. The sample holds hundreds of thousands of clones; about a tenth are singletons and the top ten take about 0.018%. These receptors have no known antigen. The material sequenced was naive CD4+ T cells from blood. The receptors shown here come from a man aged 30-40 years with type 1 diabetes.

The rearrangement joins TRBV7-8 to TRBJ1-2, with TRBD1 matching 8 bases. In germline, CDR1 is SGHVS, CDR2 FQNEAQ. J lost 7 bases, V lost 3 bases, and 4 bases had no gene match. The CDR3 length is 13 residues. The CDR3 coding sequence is TGTGCCAGCAGCTTCGACAGGGGATTTGGCTACACCTTC. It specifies CASSFDRGFGYTF.

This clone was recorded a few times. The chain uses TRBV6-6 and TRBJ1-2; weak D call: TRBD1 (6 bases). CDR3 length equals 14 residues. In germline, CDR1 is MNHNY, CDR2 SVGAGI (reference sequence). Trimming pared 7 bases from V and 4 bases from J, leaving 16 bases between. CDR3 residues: CASTLAVGGYGYTF. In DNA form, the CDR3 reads TGTGCCAGCACCCTCGCGGTAGGGGGCTATGGCTACACCTTC.

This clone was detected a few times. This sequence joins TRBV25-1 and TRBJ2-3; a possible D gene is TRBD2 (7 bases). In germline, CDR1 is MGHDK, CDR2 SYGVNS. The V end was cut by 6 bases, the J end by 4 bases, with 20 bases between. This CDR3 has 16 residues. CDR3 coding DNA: TGTGCCAGCAGCCCATGGCCGGGGGGCGGGGCAGATACGCAGTATTTT. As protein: CASSPWPGGGADTQYF. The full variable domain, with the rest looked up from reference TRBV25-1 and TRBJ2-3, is EADIYQTPRYLVIGTGKKITLECSQTMGHDKMYWYQQDPGMELHLIHYSYGVNSTEKGDLSSESTVSRIRTEHFPLTLESARPSHTSQYLCASSPWPGGGADTQYFGPGTRLTVL.

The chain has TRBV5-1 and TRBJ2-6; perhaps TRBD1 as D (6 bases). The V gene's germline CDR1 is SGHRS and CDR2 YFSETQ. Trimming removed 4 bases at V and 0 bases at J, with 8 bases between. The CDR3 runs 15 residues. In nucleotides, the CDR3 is TGCGCCAGCAGCGAACAGGGCTCTGGGGCCAACGTCCTGACTTTC. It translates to CASSEQGSGANVLTF.

The CDR3 spells CASSQRHQDRAKNIQYF. DNA for the CDR3: TGCGCCAGCAGCCAGCGCCACCAGGACAGGGCCAAAAACATTCAGTACTTC. The chain uses TRBV4-1 and TRBJ2-4; TRBD1 agrees at 7 bases. The V segment lost 3 bases and the J segment 1 base; nucleotides outside the gene matches: 9. This CDR3 comprises 17 residues. Germline loops: CDR1 MGHRA, CDR2 YSYEKL.

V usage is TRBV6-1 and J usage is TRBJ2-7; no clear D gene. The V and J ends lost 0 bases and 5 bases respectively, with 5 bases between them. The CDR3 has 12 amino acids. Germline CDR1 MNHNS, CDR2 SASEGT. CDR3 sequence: CASSEARHEQYF. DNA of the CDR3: TGTGCCAGCAGTGAAGCCAGGCACGAGCAGTACTTC.

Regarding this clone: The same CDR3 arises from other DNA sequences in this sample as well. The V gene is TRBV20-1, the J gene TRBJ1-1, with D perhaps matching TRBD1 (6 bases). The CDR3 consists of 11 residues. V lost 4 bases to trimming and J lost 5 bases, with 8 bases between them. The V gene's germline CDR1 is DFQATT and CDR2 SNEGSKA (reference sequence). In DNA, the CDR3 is TGCAGTGCTACAGGGGATACTGAAGCTTTCTTT. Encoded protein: CSATGDTEAFF.

CDR3 DNA sequence: TGTGCTAGTTCCGTCACAGATACGCAGTATTTT. This codes for CASSVTDTQYF. The J gene is TRBJ2-3, the V gene TRBV12-5; no definite D call. CDR1 and CDR2 from the germline V gene are LGHNT and FRNRAP. The CDR3 runs to 11 residues. V dropped 8 bases and J dropped 2 bases, with 5 bases sitting between them.

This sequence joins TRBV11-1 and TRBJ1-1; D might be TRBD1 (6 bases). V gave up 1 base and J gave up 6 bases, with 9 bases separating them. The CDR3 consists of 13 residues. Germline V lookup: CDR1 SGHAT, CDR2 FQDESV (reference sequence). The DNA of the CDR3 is TGTGCCAGCAGCTTAGAAGGGACACCTGAAGCTTTCTTT. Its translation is CASSLEGTPEAFF.

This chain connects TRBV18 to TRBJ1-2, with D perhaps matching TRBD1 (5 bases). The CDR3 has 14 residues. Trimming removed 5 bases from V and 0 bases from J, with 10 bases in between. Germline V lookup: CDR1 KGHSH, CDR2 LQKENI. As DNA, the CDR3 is TGTGCCAGCTCAGAGACAGCCGCTAACTATGGCTACACCTTC. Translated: CASSETAANYGYTF.